This T cell receptor beta chain was sequenced for a study of shared clonotypes between healthy human individuals (TCRdb year 2020). For context, the study as a whole: A couple of women and a few men aged 18 to 49 years were included in the cohort. For each donor, CD4 naive and CD4 memory were each run on three plates, CD8 naive on two plates, and CD8 memory on one plate. The study deeply sequenced blood TCR repertoires of five healthy adults to estimate repertoire size and the extent of clonotype sharing between individuals. To increase sequencing depth and limit assay-specific biases, different laboratories used diverse techniques to prepare libraries and sequence TCR repertoires. Per donor, leukapheresis produced somewhere between about 0.94 and 9 billion PBMCs. What the research found in general, with its limitations: Even with the large sequencing depth, rarefaction of the sorted-subset datasets indicated that sequencing was incomplete. Pairwise subsampling led to the expectation that sequencing depth would affect the degree of clonotype sharing among donors. Higher generation probabilities were observed for clonotypes shared by all four sorted-subset donors than for non-shared clonotypes. Estimated clonotype richness was generally larger for naive than for memory subsets. Across a handful of donors, approximately 5% of naive CD4, more than 3% of naive CD8, approximately 2.5% of memory CD4, and roughly 0.41% of memory CD8 clonotypes were shared. Sampling was restricted to blood, and TCR repertoires in tissue are likely to differ from TCR repertoires in blood. The genetic and exposure-history diversity represented was limited by the small number of donors.

This clone is characterized as medium-sized (0.01 to 0.1%). The clone's antigen remains unknown. Per-nucleotide qualities are absent, and no much larger clonotype sits a single base away. Germline trimming: 8 bases from V, 8 bases from J; junction bases outside gene matches: 5. From the germline V gene, CDR1 is ENHRY and CDR2 is SYGVKD. Inclusive of the bounding cysteine and phenylalanine, the CDR3 is 13 residues long. Of the read, only the CDR3 DNA is kept; its 39 bases are in frame from base 1. The donors were healthy, HIV-negative adults with no recently reported acute infections or vaccinations. Every donor was a Caucasian adult residing in Nashville, Tennessee, USA. Magnetic negative selection was used to enrich CD4+ T cells, after which naive cells were positively selected on CD45RA and the negative fraction became the memory subset. After blood collection by leukapheresis, PBMCs were isolated using Ficoll-Histopaque density gradient centrifugation and then cryopreserved in the vapor phase of liquid nitrogen. Analytical flow cytometry was used to check the purity and quantity of each magnetically sorted T cell population. From each sorted fraction, genomic DNA was isolated and quantified by UV absorbance on a Nanodrop 2000c.

TCR CDR3 regions were amplified from genomic DNA by multiplex PCR using the deep immunoSEQ assay. Extracted genomic DNA from each cell subset was spread evenly across all wells of several immunoSEQ 96-well plates, with each plate serving as a replicate. For sorted subsets, each replicate PCR was loaded with 200 ng genomic DNA, equivalent to roughly 30,000 T cell genomes. Purified libraries were quantified with a Qubit 3.0 fluorometer, sized on a Bioanalyzer 2100, and re-quantified with the KAPA Library Quantification kit. Every immunoSEQ 96-well plate was sequenced on a dedicated single-read 150-cycle Illumina NextSeq 550 flow cell. The source study handled its data this way. The immunoSEQ output contained only junctional sequences without quality scores, so filtering could not match that applied to full-length reads. Sequences were annotated with PyIR, a Python wrapper for IgBLAST v1.9, using IMGT germline references to assign V/J genes and CDR3. Reads were removed for weak V/J assignments (E-value above 1e-6), missing CDR3, stop codons, out-of-frame junctions, or ambiguous translated residues. V3J clonotypes were defined as sequences sharing the same inferred V gene, J gene, and CDR3 amino acid sequence. Percentage overlap between repertoires was calculated by dividing the number of shared unique clonotypes by the size of the smaller repertoire. Richness of each repertoire was evaluated using RTK rarefaction, the Chao1 estimator, and Recon v2.1 estimates of unobserved clonotypes. Generation probabilities were computed with OLGA for all TCRbeta clonotypes obtained by the gDNA method from several donors. The clones in this table, taken by TCRdb from immuneACCESS, are in-frame only. Not every clone is retained; where verified, under half of the shortfall comes from an unresolved V gene, and the cause of the rest is unknown. V and J calls and clone size are copied from that table; D and trimming were computed from the DNA. The sample data list roughly 700,000 clones, and around 72% of these were observed just once. Approximately 1.8% of the sample is in the top ten clones.

Sequenced material: memory CD4+ T cells sorted from blood. The intended sense of this specimen's cell subset or site label: CD45RA-negative fraction. The rearranged segments are TRBV10-3 and TRBJ2-1; the central 11 bases match TRBD1. The receptor was isolated from a woman aged 25 to 39 in good health. The DNA sequence follows: TGTGCCATCTGGGGACAGGGGGTGGATGAGCAGTTCTTC. This translates into CAIWGQGVDEQFF.